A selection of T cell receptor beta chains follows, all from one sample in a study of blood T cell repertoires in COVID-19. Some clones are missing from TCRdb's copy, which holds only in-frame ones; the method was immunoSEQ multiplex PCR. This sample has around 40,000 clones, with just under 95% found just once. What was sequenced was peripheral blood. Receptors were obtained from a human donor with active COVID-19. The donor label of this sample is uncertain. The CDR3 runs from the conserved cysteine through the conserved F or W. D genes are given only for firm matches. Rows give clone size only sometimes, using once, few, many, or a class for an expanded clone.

CDR3 protein: CASSILGAGVQETQYF; CDR3 DNA: TGTGCCAGCAGCATCCTAGGAGCGGGGGTACAAGAGACCCAGTACTTC; V gene: TRBV11-2; D gene: TRBD2; clone size: .; J gene: TRBJ2-5
CDR3 protein: CSVSGDHEQFF; CDR3 DNA: TGCAGCGTCTCGGGAGACCATGAGCAGTTCTTC; V gene: TRBV29-1; D gene: .; clone size: .; J gene: TRBJ2-1
CDR3 protein: CASTPPTGRTGELFF; CDR3 DNA: TGTGCCAGCACCCCGCCGACAGGGCGCACCGGGGAGCTGTTTTTT; V gene: TRBV6-6; D gene: TRBD1; clone size: .; J gene: TRBJ2-2
CDR3 protein: CASSQEGLIGAGNTIYF; CDR3 DNA: TGCGCCAGCAGCCAAGAGGGACTGATAGGGGCTGGAAACACCATATATTTT; V gene: TRBV4-1; D gene: .; clone size: .; J gene: TRBJ1-3
CDR3 protein: CASSEFGGGETQYF; CDR3 DNA: TGTGCCAGCAGTGAATTTGGGGGGGGAGAGACCCAGTACTTC; V gene: TRBV25-1; D gene: TRBD2; clone size: .; J gene: TRBJ2-5
CDR3 protein: CATSDPGQYEAFF; CDR3 DNA: TGTGCCACCAGTGATCCGGGACAGTACGAAGCTTTCTTT; V gene: TRBV24-1; D gene: TRBD1; clone size: .; J gene: TRBJ1-1
CDR3 protein: CASSQDVGRVHTEAFF; CDR3 DNA: TGCGCCAGCAGCCAAGATGTCGGCAGGGTCCACACTGAAGCTTTCTTT; V gene: TRBV4-1; D gene: .; clone size: .; J gene: TRBJ1-1
CDR3 protein: CASSSRDTYSTDTQYF; CDR3 DNA: TGTGCCAGCAGTTCCCGGGACACTTATAGCACAGATACGCAGTATTTT; V gene: TRBV27; D gene: .; clone size: .; J gene: TRBJ2-3
CDR3 protein: CASSQERGIGPGANVLTF; CDR3 DNA: TGTGCCAGCAGCCAAGAGAGGGGGATTGGGCCTGGGGCCAACGTCCTGACTTTC; V gene: TRBV3-1/TRBV3-2; D gene: .; clone size: .; J gene: TRBJ2-6
CDR3 protein: CASSLAPYNEQFF; CDR3 DNA: TGCGCCAGCAGCTTGGCCCCATACAATGAGCAGTTCTTC; V gene: TRBV5-1; D gene: .; clone size: .; J gene: TRBJ2-1
CDR3 protein: CASSLTRGRDTQYF; CDR3 DNA: TGCGCCAGCAGCCTAACCAGGGGGCGAGATACGCAGTATTTT; V gene: TRBV4-1; D gene: TRBD1; clone size: once; J gene: TRBJ2-3
CDR3 protein: CASSTGYGYTF; CDR3 DNA: TGTGCCAGTAGTACCGGGTATGGCTACACCTTC; V gene: TRBV19; D gene: .; clone size: .; J gene: TRBJ1-2
CDR3 protein: CASSWTSGGPYNEQFF; CDR3 DNA: TGTGCCAGCAGCTGGACTAGCGGGGGGCCTTACAATGAGCAGTTCTTC; V gene: TRBV27; D gene: TRBD2; clone size: .; J gene: TRBJ2-1
CDR3 protein: CASSLDRRGETQYF; CDR3 DNA: TGTGCCAGCAGCTTGGACAGGCGGGGAGAGACCCAGTACTTC; V gene: TRBV5-4; D gene: .; clone size: .; J gene: TRBJ2-5
CDR3 protein: CASSLAIGQGAYEQYF; CDR3 DNA: TGTGCCAGCAGCCTAGCGATAGGACAGGGGGCGTACGAGCAGTACTTC; V gene: TRBV7-9; D gene: TRBD1; clone size: .; J gene: TRBJ2-7
CDR3 protein: CASSVSTGSSSYEQYF; CDR3 DNA: TGTGCCAGCAGCGTAAGCACGGGGTCGAGCTCCTACGAGCAGTACTTC; V gene: TRBV9; D gene: .; clone size: .; J gene: TRBJ2-7
CDR3 protein: CASSEPSGVGPMGGYTF; CDR3 DNA: TGTGCCAGCAGTGAACCGTCAGGGGTCGGACCTATGGGGGGCTACACCTTC; V gene: TRBV2; D gene: .; clone size: .; J gene: TRBJ1-2
CDR3 protein: CASSSLDRAVNQPQHF; CDR3 DNA: TGTGCCAGCAGTTCACTTGACAGGGCGGTCAATCAGCCCCAGCATTTT; V gene: TRBV6-5; D gene: TRBD1; clone size: once; J gene: TRBJ1-5
CDR3 protein: CASSQDLRGFYGYTF; CDR3 DNA: TGTGCCAGCAGCCAAGATCTAAGGGGTTTCTATGGCTACACCTTC; V gene: TRBV14; D gene: .; clone size: .; J gene: TRBJ1-2
CDR3 protein: CASSSPGRAPLLKETQYF; CDR3 DNA: TGCGCCAGCAGCTCGCCGGGCAGGGCACCTCTCCTGAAGGAGACCCAGTACTTC; V gene: TRBV4-1; D gene: .; clone size: .; J gene: TRBJ2-5
CDR3 protein: CASSNSQGLGGYTF; CDR3 DNA: TGTGCCAGCAGCAACTCACAGGGTTTGGGTGGCTACACCTTC; V gene: TRBV7-9; D gene: .; clone size: few; J gene: TRBJ1-2
CDR3 protein: CASSSTSRTGELFF; CDR3 DNA: TGTGCCAGCAGCTCTACTAGTCGCACCGGGGAGCTGTTTTTT; V gene: TRBV5-4; D gene: .; clone size: .; J gene: TRBJ2-2
CDR3 protein: CASSQPTSGRFYNEQFF; CDR3 DNA: TGTGCCAGTAGTCAACCGACTAGCGGGAGGTTCTACAATGAGCAGTTCTTC; V gene: TRBV19; D gene: TRBD2; clone size: .; J gene: TRBJ2-1
CDR3 protein: CASSLEPQMTSGASYEQYF; CDR3 DNA: TGCGCCAGCAGCTTGGAACCCCAAATGACTAGCGGGGCTTCCTACGAGCAGTACTTC; V gene: TRBV5-1; D gene: TRBD2; clone size: .; J gene: TRBJ2-7
CDR3 protein: CASSPAGGANTEAFF; CDR3 DNA: TGCGCCAGCAGCCCGGCGGGGGGGGCGAACACTGAAGCTTTCTTT; V gene: TRBV5-1; D gene: .; clone size: .; J gene: TRBJ1-1
CDR3 protein: CASSTTGLEQYF; CDR3 DNA: TGTGCCAGCAGTACGACAGGGCTCGAGCAGTACTTC; V gene: TRBV27; D gene: TRBD1; clone size: .; J gene: TRBJ2-7
CDR3 protein: CASSISGGGGKNIQYF; CDR3 DNA: TGTGCCAGTAGTATTTCGGGGGGCGGTGGCAAAAACATTCAGTACTTC; V gene: TRBV19; D gene: .; clone size: .; J gene: TRBJ2-4
CDR3 protein: CASGAGGAYEQYF; CDR3 DNA: TGTGCCAGCGGAGCGGGAGGGGCCTACGAGCAGTACTTC; V gene: TRBV27; D gene: TRBD2; clone size: .; J gene: TRBJ2-7
CDR3 protein: CASGPARNTGELFF; CDR3 DNA: TGTGCCAGCGGCCCAGCGAGGAACACCGGGGAGCTGTTTTTT; V gene: TRBV6-6; D gene: .; clone size: .; J gene: TRBJ2-2
CDR3 protein: CASSPGGAADTQYF; CDR3 DNA: TGCGCCAGCAGCCCCGGGGGGGCAGCAGATACGCAGTATTTT; V gene: TRBV4-1; D gene: TRBD2; clone size: .; J gene: TRBJ2-3
CDR3 protein: CASSPGGHLAGEQFF; CDR3 DNA: TGTGCCAGTAGTCCAGGGGGTCACCTAGCGGGTGAGCAGTTCTTC; V gene: TRBV19; D gene: .; clone size: .; J gene: TRBJ2-1
CDR3 protein: CASSTREAQPQHF; CDR3 DNA: TGTGCCAGCAGTACGAGGGAGGCTCAGCCCCAGCATTTT; V gene: TRBV6-5; D gene: .; clone size: once; J gene: TRBJ1-5
CDR3 protein: CASSPAGDADTQYF; CDR3 DNA: TGTGCCAGCAGCCCGGCGGGGGATGCAGATACGCAGTATTTT; V gene: TRBV9; D gene: TRBD2; clone size: .; J gene: TRBJ2-3
CDR3 protein: CASSRTLAEYTDTQYF; CDR3 DNA: TGTGCCAGCAGCCGAACACTAGCGGAATACACAGATACGCAGTATTTT; V gene: TRBV7-9; D gene: TRBD2; clone size: .; J gene: TRBJ2-3
CDR3 protein: CASSLTSGLPTDTQYF; CDR3 DNA: TGTGCCAGCAGCTTGACTAGCGGTCTCCCCACAGATACGCAGTATTTT; V gene: TRBV5-4; D gene: TRBD2; clone size: few; J gene: TRBJ2-3
CDR3 protein: CASRSTGGQETQYF; CDR3 DNA: TGTGCCAGCAGAAGTACAGGGGGACAAGAGACCCAGTACTTC; V gene: TRBV2; D gene: TRBD1; clone size: .; J gene: TRBJ2-5
CDR3 protein: CSAKRNTEAFF; CDR3 DNA: TGCAGTGCTAAGAGGAACACTGAAGCTTTCTTT; V gene: TRBV20-1; D gene: .; clone size: .; J gene: TRBJ1-1
CDR3 protein: CASSPERRRNSPLHF; CDR3 DNA: TGTGCCAGCAGTCCAGAAAGACGGAGAAATTCACCCCTCCACTTT; V gene: TRBV27; D gene: .; clone size: .; J gene: TRBJ1-6
CDR3 protein: CASSARHTGGATEAFF; CDR3 DNA: TGTGCCAGCAGCGCACGCCATACAGGGGGGGCTACTGAAGCTTTCTTT; V gene: TRBV7-9; D gene: TRBD1; clone size: .; J gene: TRBJ1-1
CDR3 protein: CASSHGQRYEQYF; CDR3 DNA: TGTGCCAGCAGCCATGGACAGCGCTACGAGCAGTACTTC; V gene: TRBV11-2; D gene: .; clone size: .; J gene: TRBJ2-7
CDR3 protein: CASSLQGIGVLQETQYF; CDR3 DNA: TGTGCCAGCTCACTTCAGGGCATTGGGGTTCTCCAAGAGACCCAGTACTTC; V gene: TRBV18; D gene: .; clone size: .; J gene: TRBJ2-5
CDR3 protein: CASTNGALRSNQPQHF; CDR3 DNA: TGTGCCAGCACCAATGGGGCCCTCAGGAGCAATCAGCCCCAGCATTTT; V gene: TRBV6-6; D gene: .; clone size: .; J gene: TRBJ1-5
CDR3 protein: CATNSGRGFNEQFF; CDR3 DNA: TGTGCCACCAACAGCGGGAGAGGGTTCAATGAGCAGTTCTTC; V gene: TRBV19; D gene: TRBD2; clone size: .; J gene: TRBJ2-1
CDR3 protein: CASSFFGDFLETQYF; CDR3 DNA: TGTGCCAGCAGCTTTTTCGGGGACTTCTTGGAGACCCAGTACTTC; V gene: TRBV7-9; D gene: .; clone size: .; J gene: TRBJ2-5
CDR3 protein: CASSFQDRTEQYF; CDR3 DNA: TGCGCCAGCAGCTTCCAGGACAGGACCGAGCAGTACTTC; V gene: TRBV5-1; D gene: TRBD1; clone size: .; J gene: TRBJ2-7
CDR3 protein: CASSTWTRETQYF; CDR3 DNA: TGTGCCAGCAGTACCTGGACAAGGGAGACCCAGTACTTC; V gene: TRBV6-2/TRBV6-3; D gene: .; clone size: .; J gene: TRBJ2-5
CDR3 protein: CASSLSGRAHSPLHF; CDR3 DNA: TGTGCCAGCAGCTTATCGGGCAGGGCACATTCACCCCTCCACTTT; V gene: TRBV11-2; D gene: .; clone size: once; J gene: TRBJ1-6
CDR3 protein: CASSPGLAGQETQYF; CDR3 DNA: TGTGCCAGCTCACCCGGACTAGCGGGGCAAGAGACCCAGTACTTC; V gene: TRBV18; D gene: TRBD2; clone size: .; J gene: TRBJ2-5
CDR3 protein: CASSSHPRRQGDPQETQYF; CDR3 DNA: TGCGCCAGCAGCTCGCACCCCCGGCGGCAGGGGGATCCTCAAGAGACCCAGTACTTC; V gene: TRBV5-1; D gene: TRBD1; clone size: .; J gene: TRBJ2-5
CDR3 protein: CASSLEVVSGQSMNTEAFF; CDR3 DNA: TGTGCCAGCAGCTTGGAGGTAGTAAGTGGACAGTCCATGAACACTGAAGCTTTCTTT; V gene: TRBV5-6; D gene: .; clone size: .; J gene: TRBJ1-1
CDR3 protein: CSADTSTEQFF; CDR3 DNA: TGCAGTGCAGATACTAGTACTGAGCAGTTCTTC; V gene: TRBV20-1; D gene: .; clone size: .; J gene: TRBJ2-1
CDR3 protein: CADTEYREETQYF; CDR3 DNA: TGCGCCGACACTGAATACAGAGAAGAGACCCAGTACTTC; V gene: TRBV10-1; D gene: .; clone size: .; J gene: TRBJ2-5
CDR3 protein: CASSRDTGYNEQFF; CDR3 DNA: TGCGCCAGCAGTAGGGACACCGGATACAATGAGCAGTTCTTC; V gene: TRBV10-1; D gene: .; clone size: once; J gene: TRBJ2-1
CDR3 protein: CASSLVRGRALNEQFF; CDR3 DNA: TGTGCCAGCAGCTTAGTTCGCGGGAGGGCTTTGAATGAGCAGTTCTTC; V gene: TRBV7-2; D gene: TRBD2; clone size: .; J gene: TRBJ2-1
CDR3 protein: CASSQDWTGGETQYF; CDR3 DNA: TGCGCCAGCAGCCAGGATTGGACAGGAGGAGAGACCCAGTACTTC; V gene: TRBV4-3; D gene: TRBD1; clone size: .; J gene: TRBJ2-5